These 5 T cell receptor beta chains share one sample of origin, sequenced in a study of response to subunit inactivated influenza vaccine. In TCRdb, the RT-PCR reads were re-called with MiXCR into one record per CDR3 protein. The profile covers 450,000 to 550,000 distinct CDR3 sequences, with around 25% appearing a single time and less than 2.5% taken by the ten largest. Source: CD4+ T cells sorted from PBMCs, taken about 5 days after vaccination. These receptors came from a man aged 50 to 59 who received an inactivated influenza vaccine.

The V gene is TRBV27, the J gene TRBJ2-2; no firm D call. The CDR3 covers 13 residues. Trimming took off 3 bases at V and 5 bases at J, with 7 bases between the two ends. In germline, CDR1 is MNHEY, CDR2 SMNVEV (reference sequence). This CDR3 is CASSFLRTGELFF. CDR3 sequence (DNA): TGTGCCAGCAGTTTTTTAAGGACCGGGGAGCTGTTTTTT.

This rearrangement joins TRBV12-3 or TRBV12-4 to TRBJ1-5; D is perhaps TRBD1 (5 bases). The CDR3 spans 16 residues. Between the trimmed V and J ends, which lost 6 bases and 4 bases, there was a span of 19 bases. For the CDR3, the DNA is TGTGCCAGCAGCCCCTCCTCGGGGCAGGCTAATCAGCCCCAGCATTTT. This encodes CASSPSSGQANQPQHF.

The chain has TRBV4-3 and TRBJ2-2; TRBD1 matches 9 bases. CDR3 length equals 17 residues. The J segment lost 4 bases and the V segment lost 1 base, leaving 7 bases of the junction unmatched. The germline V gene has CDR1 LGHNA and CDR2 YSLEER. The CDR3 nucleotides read TGCGCCAGCAGCCAAGCGGGACAGGGATCGAGCACCGGGGAGCTGTTTTTT. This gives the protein CASSQAGQGSSTGELFF.

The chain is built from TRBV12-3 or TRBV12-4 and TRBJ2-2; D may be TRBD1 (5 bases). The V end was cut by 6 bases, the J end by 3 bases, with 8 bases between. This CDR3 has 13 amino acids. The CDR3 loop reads CASRGPYTGELFF. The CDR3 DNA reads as TGTGCCAGCAGGGGGCCTTACACCGGGGAGCTGTTTTTT.

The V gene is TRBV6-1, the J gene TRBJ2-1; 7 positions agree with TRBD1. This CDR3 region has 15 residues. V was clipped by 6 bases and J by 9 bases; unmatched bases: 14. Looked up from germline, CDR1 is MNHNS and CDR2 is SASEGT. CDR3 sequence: CASSERPGGGGEQFF. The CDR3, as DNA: TGTGCCAGCAGCGAAAGGCCAGGGGGTGGGGGTGAGCAGTTCTTC.